This TCR beta chain appears in the sequencing data of a study of somatic mutations in cytotoxic T cells in rheumatoid arthritis. The germline CDR1 and CDR2 sequences are SGDLS and YYNGEE. This CDR3 has 13 amino acids. Trimming took off 4 bases at V and 7 bases at J, with 12 bases between the two ends. The table lists this clone with a few counts. Its antigen is as yet unknown. Some clones are missing from TCRdb's copy, which holds only in-frame ones; the method was immunoSEQ multiplex PCR. Of some 9,300 clones listed, about 93% were seen once; the top ten hold around 13%. General study results and limits: Clonality of CD8+ T cells, which was compared between rheumatoid arthritis patients and age-matched healthy controls, did not differ significantly.

The sequence came from a woman between 18 and 30 years old with rheumatoid arthritis. What was sequenced was CD8+ T cells sorted from blood. The V gene is TRBV9, the J gene TRBJ1-3, with D possibly TRBD1 on 5 matching bases. The chain's CDR3 is CASSPGGANTIYF. The CDR3 DNA sequence: TGTGCCAGCAGCCCCGGCGGGGCGAACACCATATATTTT.